This is a list of T cell receptor beta chains from one sample in a study of Ad26.COV2.S vaccination and SARS-CoV-2 variants. Libraries were prepared by immunoSEQ multiplex PCR; TCRdb keeps only in-frame clonotypes and omits some of them. The sample has about 320,000 clones, around 85% seen once. Source: peripheral blood, taken in a trial of Ad26.COV2.S vaccine versus placebo. The receptors were sampled from a person aged 18-60 years who received the Ad26.COV2.S COVID-19 vaccine or a placebo. Each CDR3 is given with its conserved first and last residue. The order of the fields is clone size, D gene, J gene, V gene, CDR3 protein, CDR3 DNA. The D gene is left open where the match is weak. For some rows the clone size is stated as once, few or many, or as a class when expanded; others skip it.

>once|.|TRBJ2-6|TRBV5-4
CASSLGYSGANVLTF
TGTGCCAGCAGCCTCGGATACTCTGGGGCCAACGTCCTGACTTTC
>.|TRBD2|TRBJ2-5|TRBV7-9
CASSPPGGFWETQYF
TGTGCCAGCAGCCCGCCGGGAGGGTTTTGGGAGACCCAGTACTTC
>.|TRBD1|TRBJ1-5|TRBV2
CASRGQGLRPQHF
TGTGCCAGCAGGGGACAGGGCTTGAGGCCCCAGCATTTT
>.|.|TRBJ2-3|TRBV6-4
CASSDSEGPTDTQYF
TGTGCCAGCAGTGACTCAGAGGGACCCACAGATACGCAGTATTTT
>once|TRBD1|TRBJ1-5|TRBV3-1/TRBV3-2
CASSQDGTGAGVQPQHF
TGTGCCAGCAGCCAAGATGGGACAGGGGCGGGGGTTCAGCCCCAGCATTTT
>.|TRBD1|TRBJ1-6|TRBV6-6
CATADRGGSPLHF
TGTGCCACCGCGGACAGGGGAGGTTCACCCCTCCACTTT
>.|.|TRBJ1-2|TRBV5-1
CASSSGPNYGYTF
TGCGCCAGCAGCTCAGGACCCAACTATGGCTACACCTTC
>.|.|TRBJ2-3|TRBV4-2
CASSTTGAGLDTQYF
TGTGCCAGCAGTACCACAGGAGCTGGTCTGGATACGCAGTATTTT
>once|.|TRBJ2-3|TRBV5-4
CASSLRAISTDTQYF
TGTGCCAGCAGCTTGCGGGCTATTAGCACAGATACGCAGTATTTT
>.|.|TRBJ1-1|TRBV19
CASSIKRGTEAFF
TGTGCCAGTAGTATAAAAAGGGGCACTGAAGCTTTCTTT
>.|.|TRBJ2-1|TRBV5-4
CASSLEWDEQFF
TGTGCCAGCAGCTTGGAGTGGGATGAGCAGTTCTTC
>.|.|TRBJ1-1|TRBV7-9
CASSHLEAFF
TGTGCCAGCTCGCACCTTGAAGCTTTCTTT
>.|.|TRBJ2-3|TRBV7-9
CASSQNTFSTDTQYF
TGTGCCAGCAGCCAAAACACGTTCAGCACAGATACGCAGTATTTT
>.|.|TRBJ2-3|TRBV2
CASSNPQIVTDTQYF
TGTGCCAGCAGTAACCCACAGATTGTCACAGATACGCAGTATTTT
>once|.|TRBJ2-5|TRBV20-1
CSASMTDQETQYF
TGCAGTGCTAGTATGACCGATCAAGAGACCCAGTACTTC
>.|.|TRBJ1-2|TRBV5-1
CASSWHGGADYGYTF
TGCGCCAGCAGCTGGCACGGGGGCGCTGACTATGGCTACACCTTC
>.|.|TRBJ1-5|TRBV18
CASSSQSSYSNQPQHF
TGTGCCAGCTCATCCCAGAGTTCATATAGCAATCAGCCCCAGCATTTT
>.|.|TRBJ2-3|TRBV2
CASRKSPTDTQYF
TGTGCCAGCAGGAAGAGCCCCACAGATACGCAGTATTTT
>.|.|TRBJ2-7|TRBV6-6
CASTEQFAYEQYF
TGTGCCAGCACCGAGCAGTTTGCCTACGAGCAGTACTTC
>.|.|TRBJ2-7|TRBV5-5
CASSFMTGAYEQYF
TGTGCCAGCAGCTTCATGACAGGTGCCTACGAGCAGTACTTC
>.|TRBD1|TRBJ2-5|TRBV10-3
CAASDRTTGETQYF
TGTGCCGCGTCGGACAGGACAACAGGAGAGACCCAGTACTTC
>.|.|TRBJ1-2|TRBV6-4
CASSERGYKDYTF
TGTGCCAGCAGTGAAAGGGGTTACAAGGACTACACCTTC
>.|TRBD1|TRBJ2-7|TRBV5-5
CASTNNPDRGYEQYF
TGTGCCAGCACCAACAACCCTGACAGGGGCTACGAGCAGTACTTC
>.|TRBD2|TRBJ2-2|TRBV7-8
CASSPRTSGNTGELFF
TGTGCCAGCAGCCCAAGGACTAGCGGGAACACCGGGGAGCTGTTTTTT
>few|.|TRBJ1-2|TRBV2
CASSELSRRDGYTF
TGTGCCAGCAGTGAACTTTCCCGAAGGGATGGCTACACCTTC
>once|.|TRBJ2-6|TRBV18
CASSPFLQGLAAGANVLTF
TGTGCCAGCTCACCCTTCCTTCAGGGACTCGCGGCTGGGGCCAACGTCCTGACTTTC
>.|.|TRBJ2-7|TRBV2
CASSEDSFHYEQYF
TGTGCCAGCAGTGAAGACAGCTTTCACTACGAGCAGTACTTC
>.|.|TRBJ2-7|TRBV7-9
CASSLGLTHYEQYF
TGTGCCAGCAGCTTAGGGCTTACCCACTACGAGCAGTACTTC
>once|TRBD1|TRBJ2-7|TRBV28
CASSRPPGTGNEQYF
TGTGCCAGCAGCCGCCCCCCCGGGACAGGGAACGAGCAGTACTTC
>.|TRBD1|TRBJ1-6|TRBV28
CASSLGQGDSPLHF
TGTGCCAGCAGTTTAGGACAGGGAGACTCACCCCTCCACTTT
>.|TRBD2|TRBJ2-2|TRBV11-3
CASSNRETSAPRELFF
TGTGCCAGCAGTAATCGGGAGACTAGCGCCCCCCGGGAGCTGTTTTTT
>few|.|TRBJ2-7|TRBV11-2
CASSSTSSYEQYF
TGTGCCAGCAGCTCTACTTCCTCCTACGAGCAGTACTTC
>.|.|TRBJ1-4|TRBV5-1
CASSYGSGEKLFF
TGCGCCAGCAGCTACGGTTCCGGGGAAAAACTGTTTTTT
>.|.|TRBJ2-7|TRBV28
CASSPWDSQLSYEQYF
TGTGCCAGCAGTCCCTGGGACTCCCAGCTCTCCTACGAGCAGTACTTC
>.|.|TRBJ2-5|TRBV7-2
CASSPLAGTQETQYF
TGTGCCAGCAGCCCCCTTGCGGGAACCCAAGAGACCCAGTACTTC
>.|.|TRBJ1-5|TRBV2
CASSELKRNQPQHF
TGTGCCAGCAGTGAATTGAAGAGAAATCAGCCCCAGCATTTT
>.|.|TRBJ1-1|TRBV11-2
CASSWTWNTEAFF
TGTGCCAGCAGCTGGACATGGAACACTGAAGCTTTCTTT
>.|.|TRBJ1-2|TRBV7-2
CASSSYSRVSGYTF
TGTGCCAGCAGCTCGTACTCCAGGGTAAGCGGCTACACCTTC
>.|.|TRBJ2-5|TRBV5-6
CASSLVGETQYF
TGTGCCAGCAGCTTGGTGGGGGAGACCCAGTACTTC